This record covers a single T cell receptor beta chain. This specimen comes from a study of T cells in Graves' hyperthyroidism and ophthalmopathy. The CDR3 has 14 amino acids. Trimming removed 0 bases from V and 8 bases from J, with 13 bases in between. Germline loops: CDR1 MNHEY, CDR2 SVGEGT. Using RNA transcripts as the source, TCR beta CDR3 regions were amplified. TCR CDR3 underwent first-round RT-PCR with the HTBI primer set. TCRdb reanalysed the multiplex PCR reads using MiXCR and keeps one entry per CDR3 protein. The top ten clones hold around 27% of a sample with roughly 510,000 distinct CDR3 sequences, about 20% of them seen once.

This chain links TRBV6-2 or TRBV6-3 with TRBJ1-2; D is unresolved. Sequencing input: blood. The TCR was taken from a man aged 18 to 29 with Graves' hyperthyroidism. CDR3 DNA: TGTGCCAGCAGTTACTCCGAGAGGATGAGCGGCTACACCTTC. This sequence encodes CASSYSERMSGYTF.